The source of this T cell receptor beta chain is a study of cytomegalovirus exposure and HLA in healthy donors. The PCR was carried out with 60 Vbeta primers and 13 Jbeta primers. Profiled with immunoSEQ multiplex PCR; TCRdb holds only in-frame clones, not every one. In total, the table holds 150,000 or so clones. General study findings and limits: V- and J-gene trimming of TCR beta was linked (in a later analysis) to a missense DCLRE1C variant.

In the case of this clone: Its antigen is not identified.

The germline V gene has CDR1 MNHEY and CDR2 SVGAGI. V shed 4 bases and J shed 3 bases, with 13 bases lying between them. This CDR3 region has 15 residues. The receptor comes from a woman aged 55-75 years in good health and CMV-seronegative. Sequencing used PBMCs. The rearrangement uses TRBV6-5 and TRBJ2-1; a weak D match, TRBD1 (6 bases). CDR3 amino acids: CASSWGTPRYNEQFF. DNA for the CDR3: TGTGCCAGCAGTTGGGGGACACCCCGCTACAATGAGCAGTTCTTC.